The next 22 T cell receptor beta chains were all read from a single sample in a study of long-term antiretroviral therapy in people with HIV. Version v3.0 of the immunoSEQ assay ran at survey level. Produced via immunoSEQ multiplex PCR; TCRdb's table is partial and in-frame only. The sample yields about 33,000 clones, 95% to 98% seen once. Sample: unsorted PBMCs, taken 6.9 years after starting antiretroviral therapy. These receptors all come from a man aged 25 to 40 with HIV.

The chain joins TRBV5-1 to TRBJ2-3; no clear D. Germline values: CDR1 SGHRS, CDR2 YFSETQ. Trimming cost V 5 bases and J 6 bases, with 7 bases left between them. CDR3 size: 11 residues. CDR3 region: CASRREDTQYF. In nucleotides, the CDR3 is TGCGCCAGCAGGAGAGAGGATACGCAGTATTTT.

This chain uses TRBV6-5 with TRBJ2-3; 9 bases align to TRBD2. In germline, CDR1 is MNHEY, CDR2 SVGAGI. The CDR3 is 14 residues long. V lost 4 bases and J lost 6; bases outside the gene matches: 5. Written as DNA, the CDR3 is TGTGCCAGCAGTTGGCGGGGGGGCCGGGATACGCAGTATTTT. Amino acid sequence: CASSWRGGRDTQYF.

The chain recombines TRBV5-1 with TRBJ1-1; 7 nucleotides line up with TRBD1. The CDR3 runs 15 residues. The V and J ends lost 4 bases and 2 bases, in that order; junction bases with no gene match: 8. The germline gives CDR1 SGHRS, CDR2 YFSETQ. The CDR3 reads CASSLFRQGNTEAFF. In DNA form, the CDR3 reads TGCGCCAGCAGCCTATTCCGACAGGGCAACACTGAAGCTTTCTTT.

The chain carries TRBV6-5 and TRBJ2-5, with 12 bases fitting TRBD2. This CDR3 spans 15 amino acids. Germline-derived CDR1 and CDR2 are MNHEY and SVGAGI. With 7 bases clipped from V and 0 bases from J, the junction kept 3 bases outside the gene matches. CDR3 residues: CASIGLAGYQETQYF. The CDR3 nucleotides read TGTGCCAGCATCGGACTAGCGGGGTACCAAGAGACCCAGTACTTC.

V gene TRBV7-8 combines with J gene TRBJ2-7; D unclear. The CDR3 covers 13 residues. The germline V gene has CDR1 SGHVS and CDR2 FQNEAQ. Trimming shortened V by 5 bases and J by 2 bases, and 10 bases separated the two germline ends. CDR3 amino acids: CASSHGRPYEQYF. The CDR3 nucleotides are TGTGCCAGCAGCCACGGAAGACCCTACGAGCAGTACTTC.

The chain carries TRBV5-1 and TRBJ1-1; TRBD1 agrees at 7 bases. Germline assignment: CDR1 SGHRS and CDR2 YFSETQ. This CDR3 comprises 15 residues. Losses at the gene ends were 2 bases for V and 0 bases for J; bases not matched to a gene: 4. This chain's CDR3 is CASSFGTVVNTEAFF. As DNA, the CDR3 is TGCGCCAGCAGCTTTGGGACAGTGGTGAACACTGAAGCTTTCTTT. Complete variable domain (other parts from reference TRBV5-1 and TRBJ1-1): KAGVTQTPRYLIKTRGQQVTLSCSPISGHRSVSWYQQTPGQGLQFLFEYFSETQRNKGNFPGRFSGRQFSNSRSEMNVSTLELGDSALYLCASSFGTVVNTEAFFGQGTRLTVV.

V and J are TRBV4-1 and TRBJ1-2; TRBD1 agrees at 11 bases. After removal of 6 bases from V and 3 bases from J, the junction contained 12 bases not matched to a gene. This CDR3 has 17 residues. CDR1 and CDR2 (germline): MGHRA, YSYEKL. This chain's CDR3 is CASSQPLRDRGDYGYTF. The DNA for the CDR3 is TGCGCCAGCAGTCAACCCCTACGGGACAGGGGGGACTATGGCTACACCTTC.

The chain is built from TRBV4-3 and TRBJ1-3; D unclear. CDR1 is LGHNA, CDR2 YSLEER, per germline. This CDR3 has 21 residues. The V gene lost 2 bases and the J gene lost 4 bases, with 30 bases spanning the gap. DNA of the CDR3: TGCGCCAGCAGCCAATTAAAGCTCGGAAGAGACGGCCTCTTGGGGGGAAACACCATATATTTT. It specifies CASSQLKLGRDGLLGGNTIYF.

With regard to this clone: At one of its ends the junction is not consistent with the germline gene, which may arise from a read error. The CDR3 protein is CASSQEASGELFF. The CDR3 DNA follows: TGTGCTAGCAGTCAAGAGGCGTCCGGGGAGCTGTTTTTT. This chain connects TRBV7-7 to TRBJ2-2; D remains unclear. The CDR3 extends over 13 amino acids. The germline gives CDR1 SSHAT, CDR2 FNYEAQ (reference sequence).

The V call is TRBV13, the J call TRBJ1-3, with TRBD1 matching over 8 bases. V lost 3 bases to trimming and J lost 2 bases; unmatched junction nucleotides: 0. The CDR3 is made up of 14 amino acids. CDR1 is PRHDT and CDR2 is FYEKMQ in the germline V gene (reference sequence). The CDR3 coding sequence is TGTGCCAGCAGCTTGGACAGGGCTGGAAACACCATATATTTT. Translated, it gives CASSLDRAGNTIYF.

Worth noting for this clone: This specimen includes other DNA sequences encoding the same CDR3. The chain uses TRBV5-1 and TRBJ1-2; a possible D gene is TRBD1 (5 bases). Germline values: CDR1 SGHRS, CDR2 YFSETQ. V shed 3 bases and J shed 4 bases, with 16 bases lying between them. The CDR3 is made up of 15 amino acids. As DNA, the CDR3 is TGCGCCAGCAGCTCAGACGTTGGGGACGGCTATGGCTACACCTTC. Translation gives CASSSDVGDGYGYTF.

This rearrangement joins TRBV13 to TRBJ2-3; possibly TRBD2 for D (6 bases). V was clipped by 2 bases and J by 0 bases, with 9 bases between them. The germline V gene encodes CDR1 PRHDT and CDR2 FYEKMQ (reference sequence). The CDR3 has 15 residues. The CDR3 DNA is TGTGCCAGCAGCTTATACGGGGGAAGCACAGATACGCAGTATTTT. This translates into CASSLYGGSTDTQYF.

This clone has just one count. This sample includes further DNA sequences coding for the same CDR3. CDR3 amino acids: CASSTSGGSGNTIYF. CDR3 in DNA: TGTGCCAGCAGCACTTCAGGGGGCTCTGGAAACACCATATATTTT. This chain connects TRBV6-5 to TRBJ1-3; 7 bases are a match to TRBD1. The CDR3 loop spans 15 amino acids. V was clipped by 6 bases and J by 0 bases; unmatched bases: 5. From germline, CDR1 is MNHEY and CDR2 SVGAGI.

This chain connects TRBV5-8 to TRBJ1-4; D remains ambiguous. Trimming stripped 0 bases from V and 7 bases from J, with 10 bases between. This CDR3 has 14 residues. Germline V gene data show CDR1 as SGHTS and CDR2 as YDEGEE. CDR3 sequence (DNA): TGTGCCAGCAGCTTGGGTGGGTCTCCTGAAAAACTGTTTTTT. Protein: CASSLGGSPEKLFF.

The chain links TRBV27 to TRBJ2-7; D is perhaps TRBD1 (6 bases). Trimming removed 3 bases at V and 4 bases at J, with 19 bases between. Looked up from germline, CDR1 is MNHEY and CDR2 is SMNVEV (reference sequence). This CDR3 is 16 amino acids long. The DNA of the CDR3 is TGTGCCAGCAGTTTTAAAGGTGCAGGGGTAGTTTACGAGCAGTACTTC. The encoded protein is CASSFKGAGVVYEQYF.

This rearrangement joins TRBV6-5 to TRBJ2-7; TRBD1 matches 9 bases. This CDR3 is 15 amino acids long. The V and J ends lost 6 bases and 0 bases, in that order; junction bases with no gene match: 6. The V gene's germline CDR1 is MNHEY and CDR2 SVGAGI. CDR3 amino acids: CASRQGQGTSYEQYF. The CDR3 bases are TGTGCCAGCAGGCAGGGACAGGGTACCTCCTACGAGCAGTACTTC.

The V and J genes are TRBV4-3 and TRBJ2-1; 10 bases match TRBD2. This CDR3 is built from 16 residues. Germline trimming cut 3 bases from V and 5 bases from J; bases unmatched to any gene: 7. Per germline, CDR1 LGHNA and CDR2 YSLEER. DNA of the CDR3: TGCGCCAGCAGCCAGGGAGTTACTAGCGGGGACAATGAGCAGTTCTTC. It is translated as CASSQGVTSGDNEQFF.

The chain has TRBV2 and TRBJ2-2, with D unresolved. V dropped 10 bases and J dropped 1 base, with 7 bases sitting between them. This CDR3 contains 12 residues. CDR1 is SNHLY, CDR2 FYNNEI, per germline. DNA for the CDR3: TGTGCCACCTACAGGAACACCGGGGAGCTGTTTTTT. This sequence encodes CATYRNTGELFF.

The J gene is TRBJ1-1, the V gene TRBV5-1; TRBD1 matches 11 bases. The CDR3 sequence is 16 residues long. Germline V gene lookup returns CDR1 SGHRS and CDR2 YFSETQ. V shed 2 bases, J shed 6 bases, and the junction held 9 bases outside the gene matches. The CDR3 loop is CASSLIRDRGESEAFF. CDR3 in DNA: TGCGCCAGCAGCTTAATACGGGACAGGGGGGAATCTGAAGCTTTCTTT.

This sequence joins TRBV9 and TRBJ1-2; D uncertain. CDR3 length equals 16 residues. The V end was cut by 0 bases, the J end by 3 bases, with 15 bases between. Germline V lookup: CDR1 SGDLS, CDR2 YYNGEE. As DNA, the CDR3 is TGTGCCAGCAGCGTAGCCGGAAACAGTGCGGACTATGGCTACACCTTC. It is translated as CASSVAGNSADYGYTF.

The chain combines TRBV18 with TRBJ2-5; D is unclear. V was clipped by 1 base and J by 5 bases, with 14 bases between them. Germline lookup yields CDR1 KGHSH and CDR2 LQKENI. This CDR3 is built from 15 residues. The CDR3 coding sequence is TGTGCCAGCTCACCACTAAAACGGTCTGGGGAGACCCAGTACTTC. The encoded protein is CASSPLKRSGETQYF.

The CDR3 DNA sequence: TGTGCCAGCAGACCCAGGGTTTACACCGGGGAGCTGTTTTTT. Its protein is CASRPRVYTGELFF. The gene calls are TRBV13 and TRBJ2-2; D might be TRBD1 (5 bases). The germline CDR1 and CDR2 sequences are PRHDT and FYEKMQ (reference sequence). Trimming stripped 6 bases from V and 3 bases from J, with 11 bases between. This CDR3 region has 14 residues.